This T cell receptor beta chain was profiled in a study of cytomegalovirus exposure and HLA in healthy donors. Findings and limits, study-wide: Accurate HLA-A and HLA-B prediction from TCR beta sequences was reported for most subjects. TCR beta V- and J-gene trimming was later associated with a missense DCLRE1C variant. Beyond CMV serostatus, there was no information to go on about immune exposure.

This clone was counted once. The target antigen is unknown. V shed 3 bases, J shed 6 bases, and the junction held 3 bases outside the gene matches. The CDR3 runs 15 residues. The V gene's germline CDR1 is SGHVS and CDR2 FQNEAQ. Use of 60 Vbeta and 13 Jbeta primers characterized the PCR. The authors' processing: A later analysis counted 65 million to 95 million unique TCR beta chains, around 12 million shared. Assay used: immunoSEQ multiplex PCR; TCRdb lists only in-frame clones, some missing. The DNA gave D and trimming, while V, J and clone size come from that table. The data show around 150,000 clones, around 79% seen once.

Sequences were obtained from PBMCs. The receptor's source is a male donor in good health and CMV-seropositive. The chain uses TRBV7-8 and TRBJ2-1; 12 nucleotides agree with TRBD2. The CDR3 reads CASSFRTSGTNEQFF. In DNA form, the CDR3 reads TGTGCCAGCAGCTTTAGGACTAGCGGGACCAATGAGCAGTTCTTC.